The rows below give T cell receptor beta chains drawn from one sample of a study of shared clonotypes between healthy human individuals. Assay: immunoSEQ multiplex PCR; the TCRdb copy retains only in-frame clones and omits some. This table holds roughly 2.5 million clones, 90% to 95% found once. Sequences were obtained from naive CD4+ T cells sorted from blood. These receptors all come from a man aged 18 to 29 in good health. CDR3s include the opening cysteine and the closing phenylalanine or tryptophan. The D gene is left open where the match is weak. Not all rows give a size; the values are once, few, many and, for expanded clones, a class.

>TRBV5-4|TRBJ2-2|.|.
CASSLVGGELFF
TGTGCCAGCAGCTTGGTAGGTGGGGAGCTGTTTTTT
>TRBV6-5|TRBJ2-7|.|.
CAISDFYEQYF
TGTGCCATCAGTGACTTCTACGAGCAGTACTTC
>TRBV7-2|TRBJ2-5|TRBD2|.
CASSLVLAGGRETQYF
TGTGCCAGCAGCTTAGTACTAGCGGGGGGGAGGGAGACCCAGTACTTC
>TRBV19|TRBJ2-1|.|.
CASSREYNEQFF
TGTGCCAGTAGTAGAGAGTACAATGAGCAGTTCTTC
>TRBV5-1|TRBJ1-4|.|.
CASSLGQTTNEKLFF
TGCGCCAGCAGCTTGGGACAAACAACTAATGAAAAACTGTTTTTT
>TRBV5-5|TRBJ2-1|.|.
CASSLTGPAANEQFF
TGTGCCAGCAGCTTGACGGGACCCGCCGCCAATGAGCAGTTCTTC
>TRBV9|TRBJ2-1|TRBD2|.
CASGVGGGSYNEQFF
TGTGCCAGCGGCGTAGGCGGGGGCTCCTACAATGAGCAGTTCTTC
>TRBV5-1|TRBJ2-7|TRBD2|.
CASSLVAPGLAGFEQYF
TGCGCCAGCAGCTTAGTAGCCCCTGGACTAGCGGGATTCGAGCAGTACTTC
>TRBV7-9|TRBJ2-1|TRBD2|.
CASSRDGLAGGVGNEQFF
TGTGCCAGCAGCCGCGACGGACTAGCGGGAGGGGTGGGGAATGAGCAGTTCTTC
>TRBV7-9|TRBJ2-3|TRBD2|.
CASSRSGGDTQYF
TGTGCCAGCAGCCGCAGCGGGGGGGATACGCAGTATTTT
>TRBV6-6|TRBJ1-5|.|.
CASSYRGNSNQPQHF
TGTGCCAGCAGTTACCGGGGGAATAGCAATCAGCCCCAGCATTTT
>TRBV15|TRBJ1-6|.|.
CATSRRPKAESPLHF
TGTGCCACCAGCAGGAGGCCAAAGGCGGAATCACCCCTCCACTTT
>TRBV2|TRBJ1-4|TRBD1|.
CASSPGTGGLREKLFF
TGTGCCAGCAGCCCCGGTACAGGGGGCTTGAGGGAAAAACTGTTTTTT
>TRBV10-3|TRBJ2-3|.|few
CAISEVGAVQYF
TGTGCCATCAGTGAGGTCGGCGCGGTCCAGTATTTT
>TRBV10-3|TRBJ2-7|.|once
CAISGGPSYEQYF
TGTGCCATCAGCGGGGGGCCCTCCTACGAGCAGTACTTC
>TRBV5-1|TRBJ2-1|TRBD2|.
CASSSEGLAAYNEQFF
TGCGCCAGCAGCTCGGAGGGACTAGCGGCATACAATGAGCAGTTCTTC
>TRBV6-6|TRBJ1-6|.|few
CASGVESPLHF
TGTGCCTCAGGGGTCGAGTCACCCCTCCACTTT
>TRBV7-2|TRBJ2-3|.|.
CASSLVGSVPSTDTQYF
TGTGCCAGCAGCTTAGTTGGTTCGGTACCAAGTACAGATACGCAGTATTTT
>TRBV2|TRBJ2-7|.|.
CASSVTYEQYF
TGTGCCAGCAGTGTGACGTACGAGCAGTACTTC
>TRBV7-9|TRBJ2-5|.|.
CASSRETQYF
TGTGCCAGCAGTAGGGAGACCCAGTACTTC
>TRBV28|TRBJ1-2|.|.
CASSFGHGYTF
TGTGCCAGCAGTTTTGGTCATGGCTACACCTTC
>TRBV28|TRBJ2-7|TRBD1|.
CASSFSFVGQGAYEQYF
TGTGCCAGCAGTTTTTCTTTCGTGGGACAGGGGGCTTACGAGCAGTACTTC
>TRBV27|TRBJ2-2|TRBD1|.
CASSFIRGPGAGELFF
TGTGCCAGCAGTTTCATCAGGGGGCCTGGGGCCGGGGAGCTGTTTTTT
>TRBV27|TRBJ2-7|.|.
CASSFEGGPYEQYF
TGTGCCAGCAGTTTCGAGGGCGGGCCCTACGAGCAGTACTTC
>TRBV28|TRBJ1-5|TRBD1|.
CASSFPGQAASNQPQHF
TGTGCCAGCAGTTTTCCGGGACAGGCCGCTAGCAATCAGCCCCAGCATTTT
>TRBV28|TRBJ1-1|TRBD1|.
CASTFGMDRAAFF
TGTGCCAGCACCTTTGGGATGGACAGGGCAGCTTTCTTT
>TRBV9|TRBJ1-1|.|.
CASSGQERSTEAFF
TGTGCCAGCAGCGGACAGGAGAGGAGCACTGAAGCTTTCTTT
>TRBV5-1|TRBJ1-3|.|.
CASSLVGSSGNTIYF
TGCGCCAGCAGCTTGGTGGGCTCCTCTGGAAACACCATATATTTT
>TRBV18|TRBJ2-6|.|.
CASSPSRGTNGANVLTF
TGTGCCAGCTCACCTAGTCGTGGCACCAACGGGGCCAACGTCCTGACTTTC
>TRBV6-6|TRBJ2-2|TRBD2|.
CASSYRGSGVSGELFF
TGTGCCAGCAGTTACAGGGGTAGCGGGGTTTCCGGGGAGCTGTTTTTT
>TRBV19|TRBJ1-5|TRBD1|.
CASSMGTGEAQPQHF
TGTGCCAGTAGTATGGGGACAGGGGAAGCTCAGCCTCAGCATTTT
>TRBV6-5|TRBJ2-5|TRBD2|.
CASSYVDAGGETQYF
TGTGCCAGCAGTTACGTGGACGCGGGGGGGGAGACCCAGTACTTC
>TRBV9|TRBJ2-1|TRBD2|.
CASSGTGTSGTGEQFF
TGTGCCAGCAGCGGCACCGGGACTAGCGGGACAGGTGAGCAGTTCTTC
>TRBV7-9|TRBJ2-7|TRBD1|.
CASTLDRGEFYEQYF
TGTGCCAGCACCTTAGACAGGGGGGAATTCTACGAGCAGTACTTC
>TRBV5-4|TRBJ1-4|.|.
CASSFSQGSNEKLFF
TGTGCCAGCAGCTTCTCACAGGGCAGTAATGAAAAACTGTTTTTT
>TRBV19|TRBJ1-5|TRBD1|.
CASSMGQGNQPQHF
TGTGCCAGTAGTATGGGACAGGGAAATCAGCCCCAGCATTTT
>TRBV18|TRBJ2-5|.|once
CASSGRNQETQYF
TGTGCCAGCTCAGGACGGAACCAAGAGACCCAGTACTTC
>TRBV9|TRBJ2-1|.|.
CASSGSGSSYNEQFF
TGTGCCAGCAGCGGGAGCGGAAGCTCCTACAATGAGCAGTTCTTC
>TRBV28|TRBJ1-2|.|once
CATQDPTNYGYTF
TGTGCCACCCAGGACCCGACTAACTATGGCTACACCTTC
>TRBV25-1|TRBJ1-2|.|.
CASSDGNSGGYTF
TGTGCCAGCAGTGATGGGAATAGCGGTGGCTACACCTTC
>TRBV25-1|TRBJ2-7|.|.
CASSETGPNPLLYF
TGTGCCAGCAGTGAGACCGGGCCAAACCCCCTCCTGTACTTC
>TRBV6-5|TRBJ1-1|TRBD1|.
CASSYPGQGMAEAFF
TGTGCCAGCAGTTACCCTGGACAGGGGATGGCTGAAGCTTTCTTT
>TRBV5-1|TRBJ1-1|.|few
CASSLEGMNTEAFF
TGCGCCAGCAGCTTGGAGGGGATGAACACTGAAGCTTTCTTT
>TRBV19|TRBJ2-3|.|.
CATSSSGLDTDTQYF
TGTGCCACCTCATCGAGTGGTTTGGACACAGATACGCAGTATTTT
>TRBV5-4|TRBJ2-7|.|.
CASSPGGGGSYEQYF
TGTGCCAGCAGCCCCGGTGGGGGAGGCTCCTACGAGCAGTACTTC
>TRBV7-2|TRBJ2-4|TRBD2|.
CASSELPGTSAKNIQYF
TGTGCCAGCAGCGAATTGCCCGGGACTAGCGCCAAAAACATTCAGTACTTC